This T cell receptor beta chain stems from a study of OX40 agonist ivuxolimab in advanced cancers. In the study overall: Clinicians treated patients with ivuxolimab, an agonistic anti-OX40 (CD134) antibody.

The protocol was immunoSEQ multiplex PCR, while the TCRdb copy is restricted to in-frame clones and leaves out a portion. The data hold tens of thousands of clones, with roughly 87% observed a single time. The CDR3 length is 11 residues. Germline CDR1 is SQVTM and CDR2 is ANQGSEA. This clone was seen a handful of times. This clonotype was obtained from an adult with an advanced solid tumor such as melanoma, head and neck, liver or kidney cancer. This rearrangement joins TRBV29-1 to TRBJ1-3; D uncertain. The J call may not be correct, given that the DNA end is closer to TRBJ2-2. This specimen was CD4+ or CD8+ T cells sorted from blood, taken in a trial of the OX40 agonist ivuxolimab. This chain's CDR3 is CSVGRSGELFF. CDR3 in DNA: TGCAGCGTTGGGCGTTCGGGGGAGCTGTTTTTT.